This T cell receptor beta chain was captured in a study of graft-versus-host responses after intestinal transplantation. Overall study context: Uniformly, recipients were administered anti-thymocyte globulin induction with subsequent tacrolimus and steroids for about 3 years. Study-wide findings and caveats: GvH clones occurred in recipient marrow; some first appeared in ileum or blood. Early HvG declines after transplant were associated with peak circulating GvH clone levels.

As to this clone: Its specificity is unknown.

Noted time point: postoperative day 105 after intestinal transplantation (dayNNNN = postoperative day). Graft-derived tissue was subjected to processing to liberate intraepithelial and lamina propria lymphocytes. Trimming left V 1 base short and J 4 bases short, with 7 bases between. The CDR3 has 14 amino acids. Germline values: CDR1 LNHDA, CDR2 SQIVND (reference sequence). Method: immunoSEQ multiplex PCR; TCRdb's copy keeps in-frame clones and lacks some. The sample lists about 4,100 clones, approximately 80% occurring once. Sequencing was performed on ileum tissue, taken 105 days after intestinal transplantation. The chain employs TRBV19 and TRBJ2-2; D call uncertain. The sequence was collected from a human patient who received an intestinal transplant, so some T cells may come from the graft donor. In nucleotides, the CDR3 is TGTGCCAGTAGTATAGTGGACGGCACCGGGGAGCTGTTTTTT. It encodes CASSIVDGTGELFF. The variable domain in full, completed from reference TRBV19 and TRBJ2-2, reads DGGITQSPKYLFRKEGQNVTLSCEQNLNHDAMYWYRQDPGQGLRLIYYSQIVNDFQKGDIAEGYSVSREKKESFPLTVTSAQKNPTAFYLCASSIVDGTGELFFGEGSRLTVL.